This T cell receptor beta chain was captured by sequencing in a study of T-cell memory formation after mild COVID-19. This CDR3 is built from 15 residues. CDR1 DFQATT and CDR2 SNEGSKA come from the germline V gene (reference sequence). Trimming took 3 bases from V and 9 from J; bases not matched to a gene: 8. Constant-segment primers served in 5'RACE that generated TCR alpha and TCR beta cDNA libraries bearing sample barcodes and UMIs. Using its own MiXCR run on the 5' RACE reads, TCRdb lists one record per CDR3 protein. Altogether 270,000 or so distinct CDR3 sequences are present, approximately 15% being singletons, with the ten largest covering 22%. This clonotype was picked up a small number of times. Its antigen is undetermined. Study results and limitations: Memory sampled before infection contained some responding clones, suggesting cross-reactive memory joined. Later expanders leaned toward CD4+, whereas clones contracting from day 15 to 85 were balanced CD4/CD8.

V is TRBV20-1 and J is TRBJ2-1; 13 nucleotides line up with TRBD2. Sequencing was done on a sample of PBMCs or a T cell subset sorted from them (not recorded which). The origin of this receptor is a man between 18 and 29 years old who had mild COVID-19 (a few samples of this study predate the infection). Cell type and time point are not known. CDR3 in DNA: TGCAGTGCTAGCCACTCGACTAGCGGGGGGACTGAGCAGTTCTTC. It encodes CSASHSTSGGTEQFF.